The entry below gives a single TCR beta chain sequence along with its context. What it binds is not known. Drawing of blood for sampling happened at baseline, at cycle 4 day 1, and at cycle 7 day 1. This sample is part of a study of OX40 agonist ivuxolimab in advanced cancers. General study points: Low clonal expansion, among the lowest seen, marked partial responders at 0.1-3.0 mg/kg.

Some clones are missing from TCRdb's copy, which holds only in-frame ones; the method was immunoSEQ multiplex PCR. Of about 63,000 clones in the sample, around 85% were seen once. The germline gives CDR1 SQVTM, CDR2 ANQGSEA. The CDR3 sequence is 12 residues long. V lost 4 bases, J lost 2 bases, and 9 bases lay in between. The source material was CD4+ or CD8+ T cells sorted from blood, sampled in a trial of the OX40 agonist ivuxolimab. The chain has TRBV29-1 and TRBJ2-7; possible D gene TRBD1, 6 bases. The source is an adult with an advanced solid tumor such as melanoma, head and neck, liver or kidney cancer. DNA of the CDR3: TGCAGCGTTGGACAGGTGCCCTACGAGCAGTACTTC. Its protein product is CSVGQVPYEQYF.